The rows below give T cell receptor beta chains drawn from one sample of a study of T cells in Graves' hyperthyroidism and ophthalmopathy. MiXCR was run by TCRdb on the multiplex PCR reads, yielding one entry per CDR3 protein. The sample comprises about 290,000 distinct CDR3 sequences, 13% to 15% of which are singletons, and around 30% rests with the top ten. The material sequenced was blood. These receptor sequences come from a woman aged 45-65 years with Graves' hyperthyroidism that later progressed to Graves' ophthalmopathy. The CDR3 runs from the conserved cysteine through the conserved F or W. Fields, in order: clone size, J gene, D gene, V gene, CDR3 protein, CDR3 DNA. The D gene is left open where the match is weak. Clone size appears in some rows only: once, few, many, or a class for an expanded clone.

abundance: many; j_gene: TRBJ2-7; d_gene: -; v_gene: TRBV27; CDR3aa: CASSLIPGAQVEQYF; CDR3nt: TGTGCCAGCAGTTTAATACCAGGGGCGCAGGTCGAGCAGTACTTC
abundance: -; j_gene: TRBJ1-1; d_gene: -; v_gene: TRBV4-1; CDR3aa: CASSQDGTEAFF; CDR3nt: TGCGCCAGCAGCCAAGATGGAACTGAAGCTTTCTTT
abundance: many; j_gene: TRBJ2-1; d_gene: -; v_gene: TRBV28; CDR3aa: CASSFSRINEQFF; CDR3nt: TGTGCCAGCAGTTTTAGCAGGATCAATGAGCAGTTCTTC
abundance: -; j_gene: TRBJ1-3; d_gene: -; v_gene: TRBV30; CDR3aa: CAWTEVFTIYF; CDR3nt: TGTGCCTGGACAGAGGTTTTCACCATATATTTT
abundance: few; j_gene: TRBJ1-5; d_gene: -; v_gene: TRBV19; CDR3aa: CASRKDRNQPQHF; CDR3nt: TGTGCCAGTAGAAAAGACAGAAATCAGCCCCAGCATTTT
abundance: many; j_gene: TRBJ2-1; d_gene: -; v_gene: TRBV30; CDR3aa: CAWSNGVNPNEQFF; CDR3nt: TGTGCCTGGAGTAATGGGGTTAACCCCAATGAGCAGTTCTTC
abundance: many; j_gene: TRBJ2-7; d_gene: -; v_gene: TRBV28; CDR3aa: CASSLGGAIYEQYF; CDR3nt: TGTGCCAGCAGTCTTGGTGGGGCCATATACGAGCAGTACTTC
abundance: -; j_gene: TRBJ2-1; d_gene: -; v_gene: TRBV20-1; CDR3aa: CSARGQFHEQFF; CDR3nt: TGCAGTGCTCGTGGACAGTTCCATGAGCAGTTCTTC
abundance: many; j_gene: TRBJ1-1; d_gene: -; v_gene: TRBV15; CDR3aa: CATSRDWGGGNTEAFF; CDR3nt: TGTGCCACCAGCAGAGATTGGGGAGGCGGGAACACTGAAGCTTTCTTT
abundance: many; j_gene: TRBJ1-3; d_gene: -; v_gene: TRBV28; CDR3aa: CASSEYLPRNTIYF; CDR3nt: TGTGCCAGCAGCGAGTACCTGCCTCGAAACACCATATATTTT
abundance: many; j_gene: TRBJ2-3; d_gene: -; v_gene: TRBV20-1; CDR3aa: CSASLATRTGTDTQYF; CDR3nt: TGCAGTGCTAGCCTAGCCACCCGAACGGGCACAGATACGCAGTATTTT
abundance: many; j_gene: TRBJ1-1; d_gene: TRBD1; v_gene: TRBV7-8; CDR3aa: CASSSDRGTEAFF; CDR3nt: TGTGCCAGCAGCTCAGACAGGGGCACTGAAGCTTTCTTT
abundance: once; j_gene: TRBJ1-2; d_gene: -; v_gene: TRBV27; CDR3aa: CASSTQGKNYGYTF; CDR3nt: TGTGCCAGCAGTACACAGGGAAAGAACTATGGCTACACCTTC
abundance: many; j_gene: TRBJ2-3; d_gene: -; v_gene: TRBV3-1; CDR3aa: CASSQGILTDTQYF; CDR3nt: TGTGCCAGCAGCCAAGGTATCCTCACAGATACGCAGTATTTT
abundance: many; j_gene: TRBJ2-7; d_gene: -; v_gene: TRBV29-1; CDR3aa: CSVTGVAYEQYF; CDR3nt: TGCAGCGTTACTGGGGTTGCCTACGAGCAGTACTTC
abundance: few; j_gene: TRBJ1-1; d_gene: -; v_gene: TRBV7-9; CDR3aa: CASSSSPKREGAFF; CDR3nt: TGTGCCAGCAGCTCCTCCCCAAAAAGGGAGGGGGCTTTCTTT
abundance: many; j_gene: TRBJ1-1; d_gene: -; v_gene: TRBV11-1; CDR3aa: CASSLGLGENTEAFF; CDR3nt: TGTGCCAGCAGCTTAGGGTTAGGAGAGAACACTGAAGCTTTCTTT
abundance: few; j_gene: TRBJ2-2; d_gene: -; v_gene: TRBV12-5; CDR3aa: CASGLNFGGELFF; CDR3nt: TGTGCTAGTGGTTTGAATTTCGGCGGGGAGCTGTTTTTT
abundance: -; j_gene: TRBJ2-6; d_gene: -; v_gene: TRBV28; CDR3aa: CASSNGLTGANVLTF; CDR3nt: TGTGCCAGCAGTAACGGGTTAACTGGGGCCAACGTCCTGACTTTC